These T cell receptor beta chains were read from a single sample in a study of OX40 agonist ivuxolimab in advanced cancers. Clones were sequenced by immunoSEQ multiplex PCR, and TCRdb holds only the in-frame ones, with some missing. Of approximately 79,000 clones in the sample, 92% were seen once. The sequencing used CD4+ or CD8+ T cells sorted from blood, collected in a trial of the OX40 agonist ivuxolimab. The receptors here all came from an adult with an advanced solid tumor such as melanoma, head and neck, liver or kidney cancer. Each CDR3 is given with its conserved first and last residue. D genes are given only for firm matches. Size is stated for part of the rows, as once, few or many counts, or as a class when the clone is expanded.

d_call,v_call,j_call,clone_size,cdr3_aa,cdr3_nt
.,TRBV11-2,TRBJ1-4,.,CASSLIPRGVHEKLFF,TGTGCCAGCAGCTTAATACCCAGGGGAGTTCATGAAAAACTGTTTTTT
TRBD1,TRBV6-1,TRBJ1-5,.,CASYRGTSNQPQHF,TGTGCCAGCTACAGGGGTACGAGCAATCAGCCCCAGCATTTT
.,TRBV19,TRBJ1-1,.,CATSGLKIVKNTEAFF,TGTGCCACCAGTGGGCTAAAGATCGTCAAGAACACTGAAGCTTTCTTT
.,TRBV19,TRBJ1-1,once,CASSIGPAMGPAAFF,TGTGCCAGTAGTATCGGCCCAGCGATGGGGCCTGCAGCTTTCTTT
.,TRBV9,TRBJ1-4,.,CASSVAPGDYEKLFF,TGTGCCAGCAGCGTAGCCCCAGGGGACTACGAAAAACTGTTTTTT
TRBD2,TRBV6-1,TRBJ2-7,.,CASSDMGGGAYEQYF,TGTGCCAGCAGTGATATGGGCGGGGGGGCCTACGAGCAGTACTTC
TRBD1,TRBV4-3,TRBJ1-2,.,CASSPAGTGPLGYTF,TGCGCCAGCAGCCCTGCCGGGACAGGTCCCCTAGGCTACACCTTC
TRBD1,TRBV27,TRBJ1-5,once,CASSLSGGWQPQHF,TGTGCCAGCAGTCTATCAGGGGGTTGGCAGCCCCAGCATTTT
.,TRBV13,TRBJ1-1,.,CASSLGHGQDIEAFF,TGTGCCAGCAGCTTAGGCCACGGGCAAGATATTGAAGCTTTCTTT
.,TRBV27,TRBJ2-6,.,CASSPYLSGANVLTF,TGTGCCAGCAGTCCCTACCTCTCTGGGGCCAACGTCCTGACTTTC
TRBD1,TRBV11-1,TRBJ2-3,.,CASSLDRDSQYF,TGTGCCAGCAGCCTCGACAGGGATTCGCAGTATTTT
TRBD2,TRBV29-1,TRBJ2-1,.,CSVDSGDYNEQFF,TGCAGCGTTGACAGCGGGGATTACAATGAGCAGTTCTTC
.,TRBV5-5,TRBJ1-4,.,CASSLFNEKLFF,TGTGCCAGCAGCTTGTTTAACGAAAAACTGTTTTTT
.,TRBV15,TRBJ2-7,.,CATAQFRFVSEQYF,TGTGCCACCGCTCAATTTAGGTTCGTGTCCGAGCAGTACTTC
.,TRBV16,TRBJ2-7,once,CASSPLSGASYEQYF,TGTGCCAGCAGCCCTTTATCCGGGGCCTCCTACGAGCAGTACTTC
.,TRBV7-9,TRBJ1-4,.,CASSLASLDPNEKLFF,TGTGCCAGCAGCTTAGCCTCCCTAGATCCAAATGAAAAACTGTTTTTT
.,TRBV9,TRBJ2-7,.,CASSPHHRRDEQYF,TGTGCCAGCAGCCCCCACCACCGACGGGACGAGCAGTACTTC
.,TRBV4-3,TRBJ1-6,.,CASSQEGDNSYNSPLHF,TGCGCCAGCAGCCAAGAGGGAGACAACTCCTATAATTCACCCCTCCACTTT
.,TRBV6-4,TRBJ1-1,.,CASSDSLAGVTEAFF,TGTGCCAGCAGTGACTCTCTCGCTGGGGTCACTGAAGCTTTCTTT
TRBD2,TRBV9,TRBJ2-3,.,CASSVNHQVAGGPPDTQYF,TGTGCCAGCAGCGTAAACCACCAAGTAGCGGGGGGGCCCCCAGATACGCAGTATTTT
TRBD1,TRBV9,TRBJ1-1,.,CASSGQGATEAFF,TGTGCCAGCAGCGGACAGGGGGCTACTGAAGCTTTCTTT
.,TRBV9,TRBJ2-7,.,CASSVASLGNEQYF,TGTGCCAGCAGCGTAGCCTCATTGGGGAACGAGCAGTACTTC
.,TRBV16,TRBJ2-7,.,CASSQSTKRTYEQYF,TGTGCCAGCAGCCAATCGACAAAGCGTACCTACGAGCAGTACTTC
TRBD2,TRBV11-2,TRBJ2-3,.,CASSYPQGLAEDTQYF,TGTGCCAGCAGCTACCCTCAGGGACTAGCGGAAGATACGCAGTATTTT
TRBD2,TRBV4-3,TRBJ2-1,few,CASSQDSGGYNEQFF,TGCGCCAGCAGCCAAGATAGCGGGGGGTACAATGAGCAGTTCTTC
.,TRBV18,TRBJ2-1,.,CASSPIKDNEQFF,TGTGCCAGCTCACCCATTAAGGACAATGAGCAGTTCTTC
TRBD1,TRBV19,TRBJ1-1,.,CASSAGQFYEAFF,TGTGCCAGTAGTGCGGGACAGTTCTATGAAGCTTTCTTT
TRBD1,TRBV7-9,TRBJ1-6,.,CASSWDSLNSPLHF,TGTGCCAGCAGCTGGGACAGCCTTAATTCACCCCTCCACTTT
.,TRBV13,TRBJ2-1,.,CASSPSPPNEQFF,TGTGCCAGCAGCCCATCCCCCCCGAATGAGCAGTTCTTC
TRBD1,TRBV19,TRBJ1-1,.,CASSIFGDSYTEAFF,TGTGCCAGTAGTATCTTTGGGGACAGCTACACTGAAGCTTTCTTT
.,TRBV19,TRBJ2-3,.,CATSGVGKETYTQYF,TGTGCCACGTCGGGGGTAGGGAAGGAAACTTATACGCAGTATTTT
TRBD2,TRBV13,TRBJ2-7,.,CASRQRGSGGPSPYEQYF,TGTGCCAGCAGACAAAGGGGTAGCGGGGGCCCGAGTCCCTACGAGCAGTACTTC
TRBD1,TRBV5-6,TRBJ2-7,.,CASSEGQVRPSYEQYF,TGTGCCAGCAGCGAGGGACAGGTTCGCCCTAGCTACGAGCAGTACTTC
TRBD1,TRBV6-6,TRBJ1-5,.,CASSYVSGGDQPQHF,TGTGCCAGCAGTTACGTGTCAGGGGGCGATCAGCCCCAGCATTTT
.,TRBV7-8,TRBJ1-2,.,CASSLAEVTDYGYTF,TGTGCCAGCAGCTTAGCGGAGGTCACCGACTATGGCTACACCTTC
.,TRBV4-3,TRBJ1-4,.,CASSPGGRANEKLFF,TGCGCCAGCAGCCCCGGGGGAAGGGCTAATGAAAAACTGTTTTTT
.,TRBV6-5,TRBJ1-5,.,CASSPGRNQPQHF,TGTGCCAGCAGCCCAGGGAGGAATCAGCCCCAGCATTTT
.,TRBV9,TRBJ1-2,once,CASSVGPDSSYGYTF,TGTGCCAGCAGCGTAGGCCCAGACAGTTCCTATGGCTACACCTTC
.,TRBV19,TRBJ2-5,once,CASSIVAEKQETQYF,TGTGCCAGTAGTATAGTCGCGGAAAAACAAGAGACCCAGTACTTC
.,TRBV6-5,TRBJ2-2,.,CASSYREGVTGELFF,TGTGCCAGCAGTTATAGAGAGGGGGTCACCGGGGAGCTGTTTTTT
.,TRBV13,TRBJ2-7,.,CASSLVGTVSYEQYF,TGTGCCAGCAGCTTAGTGGGGACGGTCTCCTACGAGCAGTACTTC
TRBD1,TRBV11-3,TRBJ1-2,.,CASSLETARDRGLKCYGYTF,TGTGCCAGCAGCTTAGAGACGGCTCGGGACAGAGGGTTAAAATGCTATGGCTACACCTTC
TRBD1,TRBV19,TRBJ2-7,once,CASRPGQGMFEQYF,TGTGCCAGTAGACCGGGACAGGGTATGTTCGAGCAGTACTTC
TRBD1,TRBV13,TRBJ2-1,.,CASSFDRGHGEQFF,TGTGCCAGCAGCTTCGACAGGGGGCACGGTGAGCAGTTCTTC
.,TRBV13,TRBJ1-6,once,CASSLGGVLNSPLHF,TGTGCCAGCAGCTTAGGAGGGGTCTTGAATTCACCCCTCCACTTT
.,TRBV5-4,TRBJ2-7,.,CASSGMSYEQYF,TGTGCCAGCAGCGGGATGTCGTACGAGCAGTACTTC
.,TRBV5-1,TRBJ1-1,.,CASSLDAATNTEAFF,TGCGCCAGCAGCTTGGATGCGGCGACGAACACTGAAGCTTTCTTT
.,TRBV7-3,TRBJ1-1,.,CASSPMGVSEAFF,TGTGCCAGCAGCCCAATGGGGGTCTCTGAAGCTTTCTTT
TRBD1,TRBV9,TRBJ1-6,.,CASSAGNRGTFSPLHF,TGTGCCAGCAGCGCCGGGAACAGGGGGACCTTTTCACCCCTCCACTTT
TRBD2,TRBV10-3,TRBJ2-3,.,CAISESPASGDSTDTQYF,TGTGCCATCAGTGAGTCGCCTGCTAGCGGGGATTCCACAGATACGCAGTATTTT
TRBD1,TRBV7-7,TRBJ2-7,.,CASSFGQGPSYEQYF,TGTGCCAGCAGCTTCGGACAGGGTCCTTCCTACGAGCAGTACTTC
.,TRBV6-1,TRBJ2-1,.,CASSEEVVNEQFF,TGTGCCAGCAGTGAAGAAGTAGTTAATGAGCAGTTCTTC
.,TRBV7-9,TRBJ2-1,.,CASSLGANEQFF,TGTGCCAGCAGCTTAGGGGCCAATGAGCAGTTCTTC
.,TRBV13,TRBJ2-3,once,CASSFRTAGDTQYF,TGTGCCAGCAGCTTTCGGACAGCTGGAGATACGCAGTATTTT
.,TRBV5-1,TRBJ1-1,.,CASSWGQGPPGTEAFF,TGCGCCAGCAGCTGGGGGCAGGGGCCTCCGGGGACTGAAGCTTTCTTT